This T cell receptor (beta chain) appears in the sequencing data of a study of beta chain features in type 1 diabetes. Study-level points and caveats: Using cDNA template may skew counts toward highly expressing activated cells. Across all four CD4+ subsets, people with type 1 diabetes showed modestly shorter TCRB CDR3s.

This clone showed up just a few times. Its antigen remains unidentified. Sequencing targeted expressed TCRB transcripts, as all isolated RNA had been reverse transcribed. The protocol was immunoSEQ multiplex PCR, while the TCRdb copy is restricted to in-frame clones and leaves out a portion. The sample gives around 430,000 clones, about 30% of which show up once; more than 0.055% is in the top ten. Via CD45RO/CCR7/CD25/CD127/CD95/CD27, cells of the CD4+ naive, central memory, regulatory and stem cell-like memory subsets were sorted. The germline gives CDR1 SQVTM, CDR2 ANQGSEA. V shed 5 bases and J shed 7 bases, with 18 bases lying between them. This CDR3 comprises 14 residues.

The sample was naive CD4+ T cells from blood. The clonotype was recovered from a man aged 18 to 29 in good health. V is TRBV29-1 and J is TRBJ2-1, with no clear D. This CDR3 is CSVRRLGLGNEQFF. Written as DNA, the CDR3 is TGCAGCGTTCGGCGGCTAGGATTGGGGAATGAGCAGTTCTTC.